This T cell receptor (beta chain) was sequenced during a study of human T cells and chemical hapten exposure. Study conclusions and caveats: The immune response of these alopecia patients might not match healthy individuals'.

V was pared by 4 bases and J by 2 bases, with 12 bases between. This CDR3 region has 14 residues. Germline CDR1 is MNHEY and CDR2 is SVGEGT. On this clonotype: Its antigen is undetermined.

TCRdb redid the calling of the RACE reads with MiXCR, one entry per CDR3 protein. The table lists about 380,000 distinct CDR3 sequences, 4.8% of them singletons. Time point of the sample: patch test 1, 2 weeks after DPC sensitization. The treatment: therapeutic diphenylcyclopropenone sensitization with weekly scalp DPC. The clonotype originates from a woman aged 45-65 years with alopecia areata. Some clones in this sample may be carry-over from other donors' samples. Source: whole blood, taken in connection with sensitization to the hapten diphenylcyclopropenone (DPC). This chain joins TRBV6-2 or TRBV6-3 and TRBJ2-7; D call uncertain. The CDR3: CASSSRAGPYEQYF. The CDR3 region has the DNA TGTGCCAGCAGTTCTAGGGCAGGACCCTACGAGCAGTACTTC.